Below are 31 T cell receptor beta chains sequenced from a single sample in a study of blood T cell repertoires in COVID-19. The method was immunoSEQ multiplex PCR; TCRdb's version includes in-frame clones alone and lacks a portion of them. The data contain about 400,000 clones, around nine tenths of them seen just once; the ten biggest clones take up 1.7%. Input material: PBMCs or T cells enriched from blood (not recorded which). These TCRs come from a woman aged 30 to 39 who had recovered from COVID-19.

The chain employs TRBV24-1 and TRBJ1-1; a weak D match, TRBD1 (5 bases). Germline-derived CDR1 and CDR2 are KGHDR and SFDVKD. V lost 4 bases, J lost 4 bases, and 12 bases lay in between. The CDR3 is 14 residues long. The CDR3 DNA follows: TGTGCCACCAGTGAATTCGGGGGGGGCACTGAAGCTTTCTTT. Its translation is CATSEFGGGTEAFF.

The table lists this clone with a count of one. J is TRBJ1-1 and V is TRBV25-1, with 8 bases fitting TRBD1. Germline CDR1 and CDR2: MGHDK and SYGVNS. V gave up 11 bases and J gave up 1 base; unmatched junction bases: 6. CDR3 size: 13 residues. CDR3 protein: CASQGAGNTEAFF. As DNA, the CDR3 is TGTGCCTCCCAGGGGGCGGGGAACACTGAAGCTTTCTTT. The full variable domain, rest sourced from reference TRBV25-1 and TRBJ1-1, is EADIYQTPRYLVIGTGKKITLECSQTMGHDKMYWYQQDPGMELHLIHYSYGVNSTEKGDLSSESTVSRIRTEHFPLTLESARPSHTSQYLCASQGAGNTEAFFGQGTRLTVV.

The rearrangement uses TRBV4-1 and TRBJ2-2; tentatively, D is TRBD1 (5 bases). CDR1 and CDR2 from the germline V gene are MGHRA and YSYEKL. CDR3 size: 17 residues. With 0 bases removed from V and 0 bases from J, the gap between germline ends came to 11 bases. CDR3 loop: CASSQEPDSPNTGELFF. In nucleotides, the CDR3 is TGCGCCAGCAGCCAAGAGCCCGACAGCCCGAACACCGGGGAGCTGTTTTTT.

This sequence joins TRBV15 and TRBJ2-7; 11 nucleotides agree with TRBD2. Germline V lookup: CDR1 LNHNV, CDR2 YYDKDF (reference sequence). The J segment lost 6 bases and the V segment lost 0 bases, leaving 13 bases of the junction unmatched. The CDR3 consists of 18 residues. CDR3 nucleotide sequence: TGTGCCACCAGCAGAGATCTAATGGCGCTGGGACTAGCGGTCGAGCAGTACTTC. This gives the protein CATSRDLMALGLAVEQYF.

DNA for the CDR3: TGCGCCAGCAGCACCTCTGTGGCCTCCTCCTACAATGAGCAGTTCTTC. It is translated as CASSTSVASSYNEQFF. The chain recombines TRBV5-1 with TRBJ2-1; D gene uncertain. The length of the CDR3 is 16 residues. CDR1 SGHRS and CDR2 YFSETQ come from the germline V gene. V was clipped by 4 bases and J by 0 bases, with 14 bases between them.

The J gene is TRBJ2-5, the V gene TRBV7-6; 10 bases match TRBD1. The CDR3 has 16 residues. Trimming at V came to 1 base and at J to 0 bases, leaving 2 bases not matched to a gene. Germline V gene data show CDR1 as SGHVS and CDR2 as FNYEAQ. The CDR3 loop is CASSLVDRGYQETQYF. CDR3 DNA: TGTGCCAGCAGCTTAGTGGACAGGGGGTACCAAGAGACCCAGTACTTC. Combining the CDR3 with reference TRBV7-6 and TRBJ2-5 gives the whole variable domain GAGVSQSPRYKVTKRGQDVALRCDPISGHVSLYWYRQALGQGPEFLTYFNYEAQQDKSGLPNDRFSAERPEGSISTLTIQRTEQRDSAMYRCASSLVDRGYQETQYFGPGTRLLVL.

The V and J genes are TRBV5-1 and TRBJ2-3; D possibly corresponds to TRBD2 (6 bases). This CDR3 spans 16 amino acids. The V end lost 0 bases, the J end lost 0 bases, and 11 bases lay between the germline ends. The germline CDR1 and CDR2 sequences are SGHRS and YFSETQ. The CDR3 bases are TGCGCCAGCAGCTTGGAAGGGGCGGGAAGCACAGATACGCAGTATTTT. It yields the protein CASSLEGAGSTDTQYF.

The gene calls are TRBV5-1 and TRBJ2-2; 8 bases are a match to TRBD1. The CDR3 runs 14 residues. With 4 bases clipped from V and 5 bases from J, the junction kept 4 bases outside the gene matches. Germline assignment: CDR1 SGHRS and CDR2 YFSETQ. DNA for the CDR3: TGCGCCAGCAGCGACAGGGGCTCGACCGGGGAGCTGTTTTTT. The encoded protein is CASSDRGSTGELFF.

The chain employs TRBV2 and TRBJ2-7, with D maybe TRBD1 (6 bases). The CDR3 covers 17 residues. Germline values: CDR1 SNHLY, CDR2 FYNNEI. Trimming shortened V by 4 bases and J by 2 bases, and 21 bases separated the two germline ends. The CDR3 reads CASSVPRTQGVTYEQYF. The CDR3 bases are TGTGCCAGCAGTGTACCCCGTACACAGGGCGTCACCTACGAGCAGTACTTC.

The chain joins TRBV4-1 to TRBJ1-1, with 7 bases that match TRBD1. Per the germline V gene, CDR1 is MGHRA and CDR2 is YSYEKL. This CDR3 spans 15 amino acids. V dropped 3 bases and J dropped 1; count of bases not matched to a gene: 5. This CDR3 is CASSQMGQKNTEAFF. The CDR3 DNA sequence: TGCGCCAGCAGCCAGATGGGACAGAAGAACACTGAAGCTTTCTTT.

This chain uses TRBV7-3 with TRBJ2-5; the match to TRBD2 covers 10 bases. The length of the CDR3 is 17 residues. Trimming at V came to 1 base and at J to 2 bases, leaving 7 bases not matched to a gene. The germline CDR1 and CDR2 sequences are SGHTA and FQGTGA. CDR3 in amino acids: CASSLKNRAGGQETQYF. The CDR3 region has the DNA TGTGCCAGCAGCTTAAAAAATAGAGCGGGGGGGCAAGAGACCCAGTACTTC.

The chain has TRBV6-5 and TRBJ1-3; perhaps TRBD1 as D (6 bases). V was clipped by 6 bases and J by 3 bases, with 9 bases between them. The CDR3 covers 13 residues. CDR1 MNHEY and CDR2 SVGAGI come from the germline V gene. CDR3 region: CASRAGDGNTIYF. In DNA form, the CDR3 reads TGTGCCAGCAGAGCAGGGGATGGAAACACCATATATTTT.

The chain employs TRBV11-3 and TRBJ1-1; D not certain. CDR3 length equals 16 residues. Germline loops: CDR1 SGHNT, CDR2 YENEEA. V shed 3 bases and J shed 0 bases, with 14 bases lying between them. The CDR3 loop is CASSFLRGGLNTEAFF. The CDR3 DNA reads as TGTGCCAGCAGCTTCCTCCGTGGAGGTCTGAACACTGAAGCTTTCTTT. Using reference TRBV11-3 and TRBJ1-1 for the parts outside the CDR3, the full variable domain is EAGVVQSPRYKIIEKKQPVAFWCNPISGHNTLYWYLQNLGQGPELLIRYENEEAVDDSQLPKDRFSAERLKGVDSTLKIQPAELGDSAVYLCASSFLRGGLNTEAFFGQGTRLTVV.

CDR3 loop: CASSLANSYNYGYTF. DNA of the CDR3: TGTGCCAGCAGCTTAGCAAACAGCTATAACTATGGCTACACCTTC. V is TRBV7-9 and J is TRBJ1-2; no reliable D call. Germline values: CDR1 SEHNR, CDR2 FQNEAQ (reference sequence). This CDR3 contains 15 residues. V was shortened by 0 bases and J by 1 base, with 9 bases between the two germline ends. Drawing the rest from reference TRBV7-9 and TRBJ1-2, the complete variable domain is DTGVSQNPRHKITKRGQNVTFRCDPISEHNRLYWYRQTLGQGPEFLTYFQNEAQLEKSRLLSDRFSAERPKGSFSTLEIQRTEQGDSAMYLCASSLANSYNYGYTFGSGTRLTVV.

This clone was observed a few times. The chain recombines TRBV4-3 with TRBJ1-2, with no clear D. Germline V lookup: CDR1 LGHNA, CDR2 YSLEER. The ends were cut back, 1 base at V and 3 bases at J, with 21 bases in the middle. The CDR3 sequence is 18 residues long. DNA of the CDR3: TGCGCCAGCAGCCAAGTTTGGAGGCAGGACCCGGACGACTATGGCTACACCTTC. Residues: CASSQVWRQDPDDYGYTF.

The genes are TRBV19 and TRBJ2-2; TRBD2 matches 8 bases. Trimming removed 1 base from V and 5 bases from J; junction bases left unmatched: 15. The CDR3 has 19 amino acids. Germline V gene sequence: CDR1 LNHDA, CDR2 SQIVND (reference sequence). The CDR3 region is CASSIGTSPLAGLTGELFF. The DNA of the CDR3 is TGTGCCAGTAGTATAGGGACCTCCCCTCTAGCGGGTTTAACCGGGGAGCTGTTTTTT. Supplemented by reference TRBV19 and TRBJ2-2, the full variable domain reads DGGITQSPKYLFRKEGQNVTLSCEQNLNHDAMYWYRQDPGQGLRLIYYSQIVNDFQKGDIAEGYSVSREKKESFPLTVTSAQKNPTAFYLCASSIGTSPLAGLTGELFFGEGSRLTVL.

The V call is TRBV20-1, the J call TRBJ1-5, with TRBD1 matching 7 bases. The CDR3 loop spans 12 amino acids. Trimming removed 3 bases from V and 9 bases from J; junction bases left unmatched: 5. Looked up from germline, CDR1 is DFQATT and CDR2 is SNEGSKA (reference sequence). The CDR3 here is CSASRTGGPQHF. CDR3 DNA sequence: TGCAGTGCTAGTCGGACAGGAGGGCCCCAGCATTTT.

V and J are TRBV7-3 and TRBJ2-2; no reliable D call. CDR3 length: 15 residues. Per germline, CDR1 SGHTA and CDR2 FQGTGA. The ends were cut back, 1 base at V and 6 bases at J, with 12 bases in the middle. CDR3 coding DNA: TGTGCCAGCAGCTTAAGAGGAACGGATTCCGGGGAGCTGTTTTTT. Amino acids: CASSLRGTDSGELFF.

The chain carries TRBV2 and TRBJ2-3; 12 nucleotides line up with TRBD2. J was trimmed by 1 base and V by 8 bases; bases with no gene match: 7. This CDR3 is built from 16 residues. Germline CDR1 SNHLY, CDR2 FYNNEI. The CDR3 sequence is CASLRLAGAGTDTQYF. As DNA, the CDR3 is TGTGCCAGCTTAAGACTAGCGGGGGCCGGCACAGATACGCAGTATTTT.

The table lists this clone with a count of one. The chain uses TRBV9 and TRBJ2-3; TRBD2 agrees at 13 bases. J was trimmed by 3 bases and V by 3 bases; bases with no gene match: 7. CDR1 is SGDLS and CDR2 is YYNGEE in the germline V gene. The CDR3 is 17 residues long. The chain's CDR3 is CASSARLAGGGTDTQYF. CDR3 DNA: TGTGCCAGCAGCGCCAGACTAGCGGGAGGAGGGACAGATACGCAGTATTTT. Looking up the rest from reference TRBV9 and TRBJ2-3 gives the full variable domain: DSGVTQTPKHLITATGQRVTLRCSPRSGDLSVYWYQQSLDQGLQFLIQYYNGEERAKGNILERFSAQQFPDLHSELNLSSLELGDSALYFCASSARLAGGGTDTQYFGPGTRLTVL.

The V call is TRBV7-6, the J call TRBJ2-5, with 14 bases lining up with TRBD2. The germline gives CDR1 SGHVS, CDR2 FNYEAQ. Unmatched junction bases numbered 12, after V lost 1 base and J lost 5 bases. The CDR3 runs to 19 residues. CDR3 sequence reads: CASSLGEPGLAGESETQYF. CDR3 in DNA: TGTGCCAGCAGCTTAGGGGAGCCGGGACTAGCGGGAGAATCGGAGACCCAGTACTTC. The complete variable domain, with remaining parts taken from reference TRBV7-6 and TRBJ2-5, reads GAGVSQSPRYKVTKRGQDVALRCDPISGHVSLYWYRQALGQGPEFLTYFNYEAQQDKSGLPNDRFSAERPEGSISTLTIQRTEQRDSAMYRCASSLGEPGLAGESETQYFGPGTRLLVL.

V usage is TRBV2 and J usage is TRBJ1-4, with 9 bases matching TRBD1. The CDR3 spans 18 residues. V shed 6 bases, J shed 1 base, and the junction held 12 bases outside the gene matches. The germline gives CDR1 SNHLY, CDR2 FYNNEI. CDR3 region: CASSIQGAYYRTNEKLFF. CDR3 coding DNA: TGTGCCAGCAGCATACAGGGGGCGTACTACAGAACTAATGAAAAACTGTTTTTT.

The chain has TRBV2 and TRBJ1-2, with 8 bases aligning to TRBD1. Looked up from germline, CDR1 is SNHLY and CDR2 is FYNNEI. J lost 5 bases, V lost 8 bases, and 16 bases had no gene match. The CDR3 is made up of 16 amino acids. CDR3 sequence (DNA): TGTGCCAGCCAGAAGCGGAACAGGACAGGGCAATATGGCTACACCTTC. It specifies CASQKRNRTGQYGYTF.

This clone was counted only a few times. The V and J genes are TRBV28 and TRBJ2-7, with 7 positions matching TRBD1. The length of the CDR3 is 15 residues. The V and J ends lost 2 bases and 2 bases, in that order; junction bases with no gene match: 6. Germline values: CDR1 MDHEN, CDR2 SYDVKM. CDR3 in amino acids: CASSLRQGQAYEQYF. Written as DNA, the CDR3 is TGTGCCAGCAGTTTACGACAGGGACAAGCCTACGAGCAGTACTTC. Full variable domain (remainder filled in from reference TRBV28 and TRBJ2-7): DVKVTQSSRYLVKRTGEKVFLECVQDMDHENMFWYRQDPGLGLRLIYFSYDVKMKEKGDIPEGYSVSREKKERFSLILESASTNQTSMYLCASSLRQGQAYEQYFGPGTRLTVT.

The chain links TRBV29-1 to TRBJ2-7; TRBD2 agrees at 10 bases. CDR3 length: 15 amino acids. Germline V gives CDR1 SQVTM, CDR2 ANQGSEA. The ends lost 5 bases at V and 2 bases at J; junction bases unmatched: 9. The CDR3, as DNA: TGCAGCGTTTACAAACTAGCGGGAAGGACCTACGAGCAGTACTTC. This gives the protein CSVYKLAGRTYEQYF.

The chain has TRBV12-3 or TRBV12-4 and TRBJ1-1; D perhaps matches TRBD1 (5 bases). The CDR3 totals 11 residues. Between the trimmed V and J ends, which lost 5 bases and 6 bases, there was a span of 7 bases. The CDR3 loop reads CASSRTPEAFF. DNA for the CDR3: TGTGCCAGCAGTCGGACACCTGAAGCTTTCTTT.

The chain employs TRBV11-2 and TRBJ1-2; D possibly corresponds to TRBD1 (5 bases). Trimming stripped 6 bases from V and 5 bases from J, with 25 bases between. This CDR3 is 17 amino acids long. CDR1 is SGHAT, CDR2 FQNNGV, per germline. This chain's CDR3 is CASRAYSGRRTTYGYTF. As DNA, the CDR3 is TGTGCCAGCAGAGCATACTCGGGACGACGGACTACTTATGGCTACACCTTC.

J is TRBJ1-1 and V is TRBV28; D gene unclear. V was pared by 7 bases and J by 3 bases, with 12 bases between. This CDR3 has 13 residues. Germline V lookup: CDR1 MDHEN, CDR2 SYDVKM. The DNA of the CDR3 is TGTGCCAGCACCAGGCGGGAGTACACTGAAGCTTTCTTT. Amino acid sequence: CASTRREYTEAFF.

This sequence joins TRBV6-5 and TRBJ1-5, with 7 bases identical to TRBD1. With 6 bases clipped from V and 6 bases from J, the junction kept 11 bases outside the gene matches. Germline V gene data show CDR1 as MNHEY and CDR2 as SVGAGI. There are 15 residues in the CDR3. The DNA for the CDR3 is TGTGCCAGCAGGCCCACAGGGGTTGGAGGTCAGCCCCAGCATTTT. Protein sequence: CASRPTGVGGQPQHF.

The J gene is TRBJ1-4, the V gene TRBV7-2, with D hard to call. This CDR3 spans 13 amino acids. Trimming shortened V by 1 base and J by 8 bases, and 8 bases separated the two germline ends. Germline assignment: CDR1 SGHTA and CDR2 FQGNSA. For the CDR3, the DNA is TGTGCCAGCAGCTTAGGAGGGAAAGAAAAACTGTTTTTT. It is translated as CASSLGGKEKLFF.

V usage is TRBV29-1 and J usage is TRBJ2-7, with D perhaps matching TRBD2 (5 bases). From germline, CDR1 is SQVTM and CDR2 ANQGSEA. V gave up 5 bases and J gave up 1 base, with 18 bases separating them. This CDR3 comprises 15 residues. The CDR3 DNA follows: TGCAGCGTTCTCCCCGGTGGTGGGAGATCCTACGAGCAGTACTTC. Translating it yields CSVLPGGGRSYEQYF.